Listed here are 15 T cell receptor beta chains from one sample, sequenced in a study of prognosis after radiotherapy for stage I lung cancer. Multiplex PCR in two rounds served to amplify TCR beta CDR3 from genomic DNA. The first round of PCR was done with primers that matched each TRBV and TRBJ gene. One entry per CDR3 protein results from TCRdb running MiXCR on the multiplex PCR reads. The sample has about 59,000 distinct CDR3 sequences; about 26% are singletons. Sequenced material: PBMCs, taken before or after stereotactic body radiation therapy (not recorded which). These receptors were taken from a donor over 45 with non-small cell lung cancer.

This clonotype was recorded at least ten times. V usage is TRBV7-9 and J usage is TRBJ2-5; D call uncertain. The CDR3 contains 14 residues. The germline gives CDR1 SEHNR, CDR2 FQNEAQ (reference sequence). V was pared by 1 base and J by 7 bases, with 13 bases between. The CDR3 here is CASSLDGFSGTQYF. DNA of the CDR3: TGTGCCAGCAGCTTAGATGGCTTTTCGGGGACCCAGTACTTC.

This clonotype appeared many times. The genes are TRBV20-1 and TRBJ1-4; the D gene is possibly TRBD1 (6 bases). The CDR3 is 14 amino acids. Trimming left V 1 base short and J 7 bases short, with 13 bases between. Germline CDR1 DFQATT, CDR2 SNEGSKA (reference sequence). The CDR3 bases are TGCAGTGCTAGAGTGGGGGGGGCTATTGAAAAACTGTTTTTT. Its protein product is CSARVGGAIEKLFF.

In this sample, this clonotype turned up once. Compared with germline, one end of the junction differs, possibly owing to a read error. The CDR3 nucleotides read TGTGCCAGCAACTCAGACGTTCCTAACTATTGCTACACCTTC. It translates to CASNSDVPNYCYTF. The gene calls are TRBV5-6 and TRBJ1-2, with unresolved D. The CDR3 covers 14 residues. The germline CDR1 and CDR2 sequences are SGHDT and YYEEEE.

This clonotype came up many times. This chain joins TRBV19 and TRBJ2-5, with 8 bases matching TRBD2. The V gene's germline CDR1 is LNHDA and CDR2 SQIVND (reference sequence). V dropped 3 bases and J dropped 2; count of bases not matched to a gene: 5. This CDR3 has 15 residues. The CDR3 is CASSIAAGVQETQYF. In DNA form, the CDR3 reads TGTGCCAGTAGTATCGCAGCGGGGGTACAAGAGACCCAGTACTTC. The variable domain in full, with the rest retrieved from reference TRBV19 and TRBJ2-5, is DGGITQSPKYLFRKEGQNVTLSCEQNLNHDAMYWYRQDPGQGLRLIYYSQIVNDFQKGDIAEGYSVSREKKESFPLTVTSAQKNPTAFYLCASSIAAGVQETQYFGPGTRLLVL.

This clonotype was seen once. Being one base from a much bigger clone, this may be a read error. The CDR3 sequence is CASDPWGASYEQYF. CDR3 DNA sequence: TGTGCCAGCGATCCATGGGGCGCCTCCTACGAGCAGTACTTC. V and J are TRBV6-1 and TRBJ2-7, with TRBD1 as a possible D gene (5 bases). The CDR3 spans 14 residues. V was clipped by 8 bases and J by 0 bases, with 14 bases between them. From germline, CDR1 is MNHNS and CDR2 SASEGT.

This clonotype was counted many times. The chain joins TRBV6-1 to TRBJ2-2, with D perhaps matching TRBD2 (6 bases). V lost 5 bases, J lost 5 bases, and 21 bases lay in between. In germline, CDR1 is MNHNS, CDR2 SASEGT. This CDR3 region has 17 residues. CDR3 in DNA: TGTGCCAGCAGTCGAAAGGGACTCCTTGAGAGGACCGGGGAGCTGTTTTTT. It specifies CASSRKGLLERTGELFF.

This clonotype has ten or more counts. The CDR3, as DNA: TGTGCCATCAGTGAGGTGGGCGGGGGCGCGCACTATGGCTACACCTTC. As protein: CAISEVGGGAHYGYTF. This chain links TRBV10-3 with TRBJ1-2; D is perhaps TRBD1 (6 bases). V lost 2 bases, J lost 3 bases, and 16 bases lay in between. CDR1 ENHRY and CDR2 SYGVKD come from the germline V gene. There are 16 residues in the CDR3.

This clonotype was seen many times. The chain uses TRBV5-5 and TRBJ1-6; D call uncertain. The V and J ends lost 0 bases and 12 bases respectively, with 13 bases between them. Germline V CDR1 and CDR2: SGHKS, YYEKEE (reference sequence). This CDR3 is 14 amino acids long. The DNA of the CDR3 is TGTGCCAGCAGCTTGGGGGCAGCGAGGGAACCCCTCCACTTT. This encodes CASSLGAAREPLHF.

In the case of this clonotype: Germline is not matched at one junction end, which may reflect a read error. The rearrangement links TRBV12-3 or TRBV12-4 to TRBJ2-7; 7 nucleotides match TRBD1. CDR3 length: 15 residues. The CDR3 DNA follows: TGTGACAGCAGCCGAACAGGGGACAGCTCCTACGAGCAGTACTTC. It is translated as CDSSRTGDSSYEQYF.

This chain uses TRBV15 with TRBJ2-2; no definite D call. The germline V gene encodes CDR1 LNHNV and CDR2 YYDKDF (reference sequence). V lost 0 bases, J lost 6 bases, and 17 bases lay in between. The CDR3 length is 17 residues. CDR3 DNA sequence: TGTGCCACCAGCAGAGATCGAGTGCAGGTAGTCGCCGGGGAGCTGTTTTTT. Its translation: CATSRDRVQVVAGELFF.

In its sample, this clonotype was seen many times. The V and J genes are TRBV20-1 and TRBJ1-2; a weak D match, TRBD1 (5 bases). The CDR3 length is 13 residues. Trimming shortened V by 2 bases and J by 8 bases, and 15 bases separated the two germline ends. Germline V gives CDR1 DFQATT, CDR2 SNEGSKA (reference sequence). The CDR3 DNA reads as TGCAGTGCTAGACAGGGTTCTTTGTTCGGCTACACCTTC. The encoded protein is CSARQGSLFGYTF.

This clonotype was seen repeatedly, ten times or more. The chain joins TRBV7-2 to TRBJ2-7; D is undetermined. Trimming stripped 6 bases from V and 0 bases from J, with 9 bases between. Per germline, CDR1 SGHTA and CDR2 FQGNSA. The CDR3 totals 13 residues. Written as DNA, the CDR3 is TGTGCCAGCAGTTCCCCCCGCTCCTACGAGCAGTACTTC. Protein product: CASSSPRSYEQYF. Full variable domain (rest looked up from reference TRBV7-2 and TRBJ2-7): GAGVSQSPSNKVTEKGKDVELRCDPISGHTALYWYRQSLGQGLEFLIYFQGNSAPDKSGLPSDRFSAERTGGSVSTLTIQRTQQEDSAVYLCASSSPRSYEQYFGPGTRLTVT.

In this sample, this clonotype turned up many times. The genes are TRBV4-3 and TRBJ2-3, with D uncertain. V was pared by 0 bases and J by 1 base, with 5 bases between. Looked up from germline, CDR1 is LGHNA and CDR2 is YSLEER. The CDR3 consists of 14 residues. CDR3 DNA sequence: TGCGCCAGCAGCCAAGATAGTCGCACAGATACGCAGTATTTT. It translates to CASSQDSRTDTQYF.

This clonotype came up many times. The V gene is TRBV2, the J gene TRBJ2-2; D gene ambiguous. This CDR3 spans 13 amino acids. CDR1 and CDR2 (germline): SNHLY, FYNNEI. Deletions cut 5 bases from V and 2 bases from J, with 6 bases between. CDR3 bases: TGTGCCAGCAGTACGGACAACACCGGGGAGCTGTTTTTT. Translating gives CASSTDNTGELFF.

Notes on this clonotype: Since a far larger clone is one base different, this is likely a read error. The chain has TRBV3-1 and TRBJ1-1, with 7 bases matching TRBD2. The end of the DNA aligns better with TRBJ2-3, so the J call may be wrong. Germline values: CDR1 LGHDT, CDR2 YNNKEL (reference sequence). The CDR3 is 14 residues long. CDR3 region: CASSPRGEGHTQYF. DNA for the CDR3: TGTGCCAGCAGCCCCAGAGGGGAGGGGCATACGCAGTATTTT.